This T cell receptor (beta chain) was recorded in a study of metastatic and nonmetastatic thyroid tumors. J lost 3 bases, V lost 3 bases, and 4 bases had no gene match. The CDR3 contains 16 residues. CDR1 is MRHNA and CDR2 is SNTAGT in the germline V gene. Thyroid surgery took place with no prior treatment in any patient. TCRdb ran MiXCR on the PCR reads. The table includes thousands of clones, approximately 30% detected once. The sequence was collected from a female donor with papillary thyroid cancer or a benign thyroid nodule (not recorded which). Some clones in this sample may be carry-over from other donors' samples. Sequences were obtained from adjacent normal tissue. This sequence joins TRBV6-4 and TRBJ2-1; 11 nucleotides agree with TRBD2. The CDR3, as DNA: TGTGCCAGCAGTGAAATGACTAGCGGGAACTACAATGAGCAGTTCTTC. Protein: CASSEMTSGNYNEQFF.